Listed below are T cell receptor beta chains from one sample, sequenced in a study of cytomegalovirus exposure and HLA in healthy donors. Data came from immunoSEQ multiplex PCR; TCRdb stores just in-frame clones and leaves some out. The repertoire holds some 96,000 clones, with approximately 79% as singletons. The sample was PBMCs. The origin of the receptors is a woman aged 60-75 years in good health and CMV-seropositive. CDR3s include the opening cysteine and the closing phenylalanine or tryptophan. Each record gives: D gene, clone size, V gene, J gene, CDR3 DNA, CDR3 protein. The D gene is left open where the match is weak. For some rows the clone size is stated as once, few or many, or as a class when expanded; others skip it.

>TRBD2|.|TRBV5-1|TRBJ2-2
TGCGCCAGTGCCCTAGCGGGAGGGCCAGGCACCGGGGAGCTGTTTTTT
CASALAGGPGTGELFF
>TRBD1|.|TRBV28|TRBJ1-5
TGTGCCAGCAACATTCCAGGGGGAAATCAGCCCCAGCATTTT
CASNIPGGNQPQHF
>TRBD2|.|TRBV5-4|TRBJ2-5
TGTGCCAGCAGCTCTCCTAGCGGGAGAAGCGGGGAGACCCAGTACTTC
CASSSPSGRSGETQYF
>.|few|TRBV28|TRBJ1-2
TGTGCCAGCATAGGTCTGGGGGGGTACTATGGCTACACCTTC
CASIGLGGYYGYTF
>TRBD2|.|TRBV29-1|TRBJ2-3
TGCAGCGTTGAAGATCTAGCGGGGTACACAGATACGCAGTATTTT
CSVEDLAGYTDTQYF
>.|.|TRBV9|TRBJ2-1
TGTGCCAGCAGCGCATACAGGGTCAATGAGCAGTTCTTC
CASSAYRVNEQFF
>.|.|TRBV9|TRBJ2-6
TGTGCCAGCAGCGTAGCTGCCAGGGCGTCTGGGGCCAACGTCCTGACTTTC
CASSVAARASGANVLTF
>.|few|TRBV7-3|TRBJ2-3
TGTGCCAGCAGCTTAGAAGGGACTAGCACAGATACGCAGTATTTT
CASSLEGTSTDTQYF
>.|.|TRBV5-1|TRBJ2-7
TGCGCCAGCAGCTTCGATCGCGGCCCCGAGCAGTACTTC
CASSFDRGPEQYF
>.|.|TRBV18|TRBJ1-1
TGTGCCAGCTCACCAATTGGCCTCCCCTACACTGAAGCTTTCTTT
CASSPIGLPYTEAFF
>.|.|TRBV5-1|TRBJ2-3
TGCGCCAGCAGCTTGCGGTCGCCCACAGATACGCAGTATTTT
CASSLRSPTDTQYF
>.|.|TRBV29-1|TRBJ1-2
TGCAGCGCCTTTGGGAGCTATGGCTACACCTTC
CSAFGSYGYTF
>TRBD2|.|TRBV7-9|TRBJ2-2
TGTTCCAGCGGCGGACTAGCGGGACGAAACGGGGAGCTGTTTTTT
CSSGGLAGRNGELFF
>TRBD2|.|TRBV7-2|TRBJ2-7
TGTGCCAGCAGCTTCTTAGCGGGAGACCCCTACGAGCAGTACTTC
CASSFLAGDPYEQYF
>TRBD1|.|TRBV6-4|TRBJ2-3
TGTGCCAGCAGTGACTCGGGACAGGGGATAGATACGCAGTATTTT
CASSDSGQGIDTQYF
>TRBD2|.|TRBV7-9|TRBJ2-3
TGTGCCAGCAGCTTGGCGGGAGGCACAGATACGCAGTATTTT
CASSLAGGTDTQYF
>.|.|TRBV7-2|TRBJ1-5
TGTGCCAGCAGTGCACAGGGTAGTCGTCAGCCCCAGCATTTT
CASSAQGSRQPQHF
>TRBD1|.|TRBV18|TRBJ1-3
TGTGCCAGCTCACCACTCTGGACAGGGTCTGGAAACACCATATATTTT
CASSPLWTGSGNTIYF
>.|.|TRBV30|TRBJ2-3
TGTGCCTGGAGTGTGGGCGGGACGTTTGATACGCAGTATTTT
CAWSVGGTFDTQYF
>.|few|TRBV6-5|TRBJ1-5
TGTGCCAGCAGTTACAGCGTTAATCAGCCCCAGCATTTT
CASSYSVNQPQHF
>.|.|TRBV9|TRBJ2-3
TGTGCCAGCAGCGCCACCCTTTGGGGCACTAGCACAGATACGCAGTATTTT
CASSATLWGTSTDTQYF
>TRBD2|.|TRBV29-1|TRBJ2-7
TGCAGCGTTGAGGGGACTAGCAGCCAGTACGAGCAGTACTTC
CSVEGTSSQYEQYF
>TRBD2|.|TRBV10-2|TRBJ2-7
TGCGCCAGCATAGAAGGTATAGCGGGAGCTTACGAGCAGTACTTC
CASIEGIAGAYEQYF
>TRBD1|few|TRBV10-3|TRBJ1-1
TGTGCCATCAGTGATCCGACAGGGGCCGCTTTCACTGAAGCTTTCTTT
CAISDPTGAAFTEAFF
>.|.|TRBV2|TRBJ2-5
TGTGCCAGCAGTCTAAGACAAGAGACCCAGTACTTC
CASSLRQETQYF
>TRBD2|.|TRBV5-1|TRBJ2-3
TGCGCCAGCACCACGTCCCTAGCGGGATTGTTCCCAGATACGCAGTATTTT
CASTTSLAGLFPDTQYF
>.|few|TRBV4-1|TRBJ2-1
TGCGCCAGCAGCCAAGATGCTTCGCCTGGCGGTGAGCAGTTCTTC
CASSQDASPGGEQFF
>TRBD2|.|TRBV10-3|TRBJ2-3
TGTGCCACCACTAGCGGAGGCACAGATACGCAGTATTTT
CATTSGGTDTQYF
>.|few|TRBV5-1|TRBJ2-2
TGCGCCAGCGGAGTAGACCTCCGCTCCGGGGAGCTGTTTTTT
CASGVDLRSGELFF
>.|.|TRBV28|TRBJ2-5
TGTGCCAGCAGTTTAGAAGAGGGGACCCAGTACTTC
CASSLEEGTQYF
>TRBD1|once|TRBV6-1|TRBJ1-4
TGTGCCAGCAGTGAGGGACAGGGGGTAACTTACGAAAAACTGTTTTTT
CASSEGQGVTYEKLFF
>.|.|TRBV5-8|TRBJ2-7
TGTGCCAGCAGCTTGGGTGACAGCTCCTACGAGCAGTACTTC
CASSLGDSSYEQYF
>.|.|TRBV5-4|TRBJ1-4
TGTGCCAGCAGCACACGAAATGAAAAACTGTTTTTT
CASSTRNEKLFF
>TRBD2|.|TRBV7-3|TRBJ2-3
TGTGCCAGCAGCTTAAGCGGGGGGCAGAGCACAGATACGCAGTATTTT
CASSLSGGQSTDTQYF
>.|.|TRBV30|TRBJ1-4
TGTGCCTGGACCCTGGCGGGTACTGAAAAACTGTTTTTT
CAWTLAGTEKLFF
>.|.|TRBV19|TRBJ2-5
TGTGCCAGCGGGATCCAAGAGACCCAGTACTTC
CASGIQETQYF
>.|.|TRBV6-6|TRBJ1-1
TGTGCCAGCAGTTACAATTCGTTGAACACTGAAGCTTTCTTT
CASSYNSLNTEAFF
>TRBD1|.|TRBV7-9|TRBJ1-1
TGTGCCAGCAGCTTAGGGGACAGGGGACGCACTGAAGCTTTCTTT
CASSLGDRGRTEAFF
>.|.|TRBV27|TRBJ2-7
TGTGCCAGCTGGGACATATACTACGAGCAGTACTTC
CASWDIYYEQYF
>.|.|TRBV5-8|TRBJ2-5
TGTGCCAGCAGCGCAGGGGTGGAGACCCAGTACTTC
CASSAGVETQYF
>.|once|TRBV2|TRBJ2-7
TGTGCCAGCAGCCTTATAAATGCCTACGAGCAGTACTTC
CASSLINAYEQYF
>TRBD2|.|TRBV7-6|TRBJ2-3
TGTGCCAGCAGCTTAGAAAGGACTAGCAGTACCACAGATACGCAGTATTTT
CASSLERTSSTTDTQYF
>.|.|TRBV9|TRBJ2-1
TGTGCCAGCAGCCCCTACCCGAGCTCCTACAATGAGCAGTTCTTC
CASSPYPSSYNEQFF
>TRBD2|once|TRBV5-4|TRBJ2-1
TGTGCCAGCAGCGGGAGGACTAGCGACTCCTACAATGAGCAGTTCTTC
CASSGRTSDSYNEQFF
>.|.|TRBV11-1|TRBJ1-1
TGTGCCAGCAGCCTGGGCCAGCTTGAAGCTTTCTTT
CASSLGQLEAFF
>TRBD2|.|TRBV7-9|TRBJ2-7
TGTGCCAGCAGCTTGGGGGGGGACTACGAGCAGTACTTC
CASSLGGDYEQYF
>.|.|TRBV11-2|TRBJ2-2
TGTGCCAGCAGCTTAGGCCGAGTCGGGGAGCTGTTTTTT
CASSLGRVGELFF
>TRBD1|.|TRBV7-9|TRBJ1-2
TGTGCCAGCAGCATTCGACAGGGTGGCTATGGCTACACCTTC
CASSIRQGGYGYTF
>TRBD1|once|TRBV2|TRBJ1-5
TGTGCCAGCAGTGGGGGACAGAGCAATCAGCCCCAGCATTTT
CASSGGQSNQPQHF
>.|.|TRBV9|TRBJ1-2
TGTGCCAGTTACGACAGGATGGGGTTTTATGGCTACACCTTC
CASYDRMGFYGYTF
>TRBD1|few|TRBV2|TRBJ1-1
TGTGCCAGCAAGGGGATGGGACAGGAGAACACTGAAGCTTTCTTT
CASKGMGQENTEAFF